These 10 T cell receptor beta chains originate from one sample sequenced in a study of blood T cell repertoires in COVID-19. This table comes from immunoSEQ multiplex PCR, and its TCRdb copy is limited to in-frame clones, with some not included. The table lists 25,000 to 35,000 clones, 91% of them singletons. Sequenced sample: peripheral blood. The receptors derive from a human donor with active COVID-19. The donor label of this sample is uncertain.

The chain combines TRBV21-1 with TRBJ2-1; the table's D call, TRBD1, has no DNA check behind it. TRBV21-1 constitutes a pseudogene. This CDR3 has 18 amino acids. DNA of the CDR3: TGTGCCAGCAGTACCGGGACATTGGTAAAGAGCTCCTACAATGAGCAGTTCTTC. Its translation: CASSTGTLVKSSYNEQFF.

V is TRBV5-4 and J is TRBJ2-7; 9 bases line up with TRBD2. The germline V gene encodes CDR1 SGHNT and CDR2 YYREEE (reference sequence). J gave up 7 bases and V 2 bases, and 7 bases lay outside the gene matches. CDR3 length equals 14 residues. CDR3 sequence: CASSFGGGAREQYF. The CDR3 DNA reads TGTGCCAGCAGCTTTGGCGGGGGGGCCCGGGAGCAGTACTTC.

J is TRBJ1-6 and V is TRBV30; 9 bases match TRBD1. The CDR3 is 14 residues long. The ends lost 0 bases at V and 9 bases at J; junction bases unmatched: 3. The germline CDR1 and CDR2 sequences are GTSNPN and SVGIG (reference sequence). CDR3 residues: CAWSVQGAASPLHF. In DNA form, the CDR3 reads TGTGCCTGGAGTGTACAGGGGGCTGCTTCACCCCTCCACTTT.

This clone has just one count. This chain joins TRBV7-9 and TRBJ2-3; 8 bases are a match to TRBD1. Germline CDR1 is SEHNR and CDR2 is FQNEAQ (reference sequence). Trimming removed 4 bases from V and 3 bases from J; junction bases left unmatched: 9. The CDR3 spans 16 residues. CDR3 in DNA: TGTGCCAGCAGCTCAAGTTTGGACAGGGCGACAGATACGCAGTATTTT. Protein: CASSSSLDRATDTQYF.

This chain uses TRBV4-3 with TRBJ2-1, with 11 bases fitting TRBD2. The length of the CDR3 is 17 residues. The junction had 10 bases not matched to a gene; V was cut back by 4 bases and J by 5 bases. CDR1 is LGHNA, CDR2 YSLEER, per germline. The CDR3 region is CASSPSLLAGDNNEQFF. The CDR3 bases are TGCGCCAGCAGCCCGTCCCTACTAGCGGGGGACAACAATGAGCAGTTCTTC.

This chain joins TRBV9 and TRBJ2-2; D is ambiguous. Germline V lookup: CDR1 SGDLS, CDR2 YYNGEE. This CDR3 comprises 14 residues. Trimming removed 4 bases from V and 6 bases from J, with 13 bases in between. The CDR3 nucleotides read TGTGCCAGCAGCCCTTCACCGGGTCCCGGGGAGCTGTTTTTT. Its translation is CASSPSPGPGELFF.

The gene calls are TRBV4-1 and TRBJ1-3; perhaps TRBD1 as D (5 bases). The germline V and J ends were trimmed by 2 bases and 4 bases, with 12 bases remaining between them. Germline V gene lookup returns CDR1 MGHRA and CDR2 YSYEKL. The CDR3 has 15 residues. CDR3 sequence (DNA): TGCGCCAGCAGCCAACGCAGGGCATCGGGAAACACCATATATTTT. This gives the protein CASSQRRASGNTIYF.

This chain joins TRBV12-5 and TRBJ1-3, with 7 positions matching TRBD1. The CDR3 loop spans 20 amino acids. Unmatched junction bases numbered 15, after V lost 1 base and J lost 0 bases. Germline CDR1 and CDR2: LGHNT and FRNRAP. For the CDR3, the DNA is TGTGCTAGTGGTTTGGAGCGGGCAGGGGGTAGACGCCACTCTGGAAACACCATATATTTT. Translating it yields CASGLERAGGRRHSGNTIYF.

The rearrangement uses TRBV21-1 and TRBJ1-2. TRBV21-1 is a known pseudogene. This CDR3 comprises 16 residues. This CDR3 is CASSKVSVHFPYGYTF. Here the CDR3 DNA reads TGTGCCAGCAGCAAAGTGAGCGTTCACTTCCCCTATGGCTACACCTTC.

The chain recombines TRBV5-1 with TRBJ2-5; D is undetermined. Germline loops: CDR1 SGHRS, CDR2 YFSETQ. Trimming took off 4 bases at V and 3 bases at J, with 4 bases between the two ends. This CDR3 spans 11 amino acids. The CDR3 DNA is TGCGCCAGCAGCAGAGAAGAGACCCAGTACTTC. It encodes CASSREETQYF.